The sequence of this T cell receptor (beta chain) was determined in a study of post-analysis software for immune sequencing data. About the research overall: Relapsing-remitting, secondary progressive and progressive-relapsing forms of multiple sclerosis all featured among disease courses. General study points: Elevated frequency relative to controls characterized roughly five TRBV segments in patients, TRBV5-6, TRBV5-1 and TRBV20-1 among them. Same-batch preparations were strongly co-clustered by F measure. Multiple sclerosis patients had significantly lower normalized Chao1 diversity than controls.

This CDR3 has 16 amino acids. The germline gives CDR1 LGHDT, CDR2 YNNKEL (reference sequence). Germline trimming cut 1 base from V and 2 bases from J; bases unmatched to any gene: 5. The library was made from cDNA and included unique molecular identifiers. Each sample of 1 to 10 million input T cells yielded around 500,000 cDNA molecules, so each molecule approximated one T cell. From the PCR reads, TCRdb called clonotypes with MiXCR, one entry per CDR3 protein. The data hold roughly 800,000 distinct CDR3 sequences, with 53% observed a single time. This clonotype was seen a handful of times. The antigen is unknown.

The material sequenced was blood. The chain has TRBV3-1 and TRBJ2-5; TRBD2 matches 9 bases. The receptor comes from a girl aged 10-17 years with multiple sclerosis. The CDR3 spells CASSQVIAGAQETQYF. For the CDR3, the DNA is TGTGCCAGCAGCCAAGTAATAGCGGGAGCGCAAGAGACCCAGTACTTC.